The source of this T cell receptor (beta chain) is a study of cytomegalovirus exposure and HLA in healthy donors. Trimming left V 1 base short and J 7 bases short, with 14 bases between. The germline CDR1 and CDR2 sequences are SGHTA and FQGNSA. The CDR3 has 14 residues. Sequenced by immunoSEQ multiplex PCR; TCRdb stores in-frame clones only, minus some. The repertoire holds about 150,000 clones, with around nine tenths as singletons. Specimen: PBMCs. The chain is built from TRBV7-2 and TRBJ2-7; D remains unclear. The receptor's source is a man between 18 and 35 years old in good health and CMV-seropositive. Here the CDR3 reads CASSLGPENGEQYF. Here the CDR3 DNA reads TGTGCCAGCAGCTTAGGACCCGAAAACGGGGAGCAGTACTTC.